These 20 T cell receptor beta chains were all obtained from the same sample, sequenced in a study of spatial heterogeneity in lung cancer. Study results and caveats: Higher tumor mutation counts went along with higher counts of expanded intratumoral alpha and beta TCRs.

Documented time point: sample taken at primary tumor resection. TCRdb reprocessed the 5' RACE reads with MiXCR, giving one entry per CDR3 protein. The sample shows 4,000 to 5,500 distinct CDR3 sequences, roughly 12% of them seen only once. These receptors' antigens are unknown. This specimen consisted of lung tumor tissue, obtained at surgery. These receptors originate from a male donor with early-stage non-small cell lung cancer.

This clonotype was observed many times. This beta chain is a stray sequence in a library constructed for alpha chains; its clone size is not meaningful. The CDR3 coding sequence is TGTGCCAGCAGCGCGGGACAGGGCCAAGAGACCCAGTACTTC. Translated: CASSAGQGQETQYF. This chain links TRBV7-9 with TRBJ2-5, with TRBD1 matching over 9 bases. The trim removed 5 bases at V and 1 base at J, leaving 2 bases unmatched. Germline V gene data show CDR1 as SEHNR and CDR2 as FQNEAQ (reference sequence). The CDR3 length is 14 residues.

This clonotype is classed as large. Being off target in a library aimed at alpha chains, this beta chain has a size of little meaning. The chain uses TRBV10-3 and TRBJ2-7; unclear D gene. The germline V and J ends were trimmed by 2 bases and 5 bases, with 10 bases remaining between them. Germline lookup yields CDR1 ENHRY and CDR2 SYGVKD. This CDR3 has 13 amino acids. In nucleotides, the CDR3 is TGTGCCATCAGTGAGGGAGCAGTTAACGAGCAGTACTTC. Its translation: CAISEGAVNEQYF.

Concerning this clonotype itself: Little can be read into the size of this beta chain, an off-target read in a library designed for alpha chains. The rearrangement joins TRBV27 to TRBJ2-1, with TRBD2 identical over 7 bases. With 2 bases clipped from V and 4 bases from J, the junction kept 5 bases outside the gene matches. From germline, CDR1 is MNHEY and CDR2 SMNVEV (reference sequence). The CDR3 loop spans 15 amino acids. The CDR3 here is CASSLIAGAYNEQFF. The CDR3 nucleotides are TGTGCCAGCAGTTTAATAGCGGGTGCGTACAATGAGCAGTTCTTC.

This clonotype was seen many times. This beta chain was picked up by a library intended for alpha chains and is off target, so its count carries little meaning. CDR3 residues: CASSSAGGETDTQYF. DNA for the CDR3: TGTGCCAGCAGCTCAGCGGGGGGCGAGACAGATACGCAGTATTTT. This chain links TRBV7-4 with TRBJ2-3, with 9 bases lining up with TRBD2. The germline CDR1 and CDR2 sequences are SGHVT and SQSDAQ. The V segment lost 4 bases and the J segment 3 bases; nucleotides outside the gene matches: 5. The CDR3 extends over 15 amino acids.

Notes on this clonotype: Because the library targeted alpha chains, this beta chain is an off-target read whose size means little. The CDR3 reads CASSLGLGTVAYYEQYF. CDR3 in DNA: TGTGCCAGCAGCTTAGGATTAGGGACAGTTGCCTACTACGAGCAGTACTTC. The chain recombines TRBV13 with TRBJ2-7; TRBD1 agrees at 7 bases. Unmatched junction bases numbered 11, after V lost 0 bases and J lost 3 bases. This CDR3 is 17 amino acids long. Per germline, CDR1 PRHDT and CDR2 FYEKMQ (reference sequence).

By frequency in the sample, this clonotype is medium-sized. The library was designed around alpha chains, so this beta chain is a stray read whose abundance carries little weight. The chain couples TRBV11-2 to TRBJ2-3; D might be TRBD2 (5 bases). Germline V gives CDR1 SGHAT, CDR2 FQNNGV. CDR3 length equals 16 residues. Trimming pared 1 base from V and 5 bases from J, leaving 16 bases between. DNA for the CDR3: TGTGCCAGCAGCTTAGGGGGAGATAGCGAGGTAGATACGCAGTATTTT. Encoded protein: CASSLGGDSEVDTQYF.

This clonotype was recorded many times. This beta chain is a stray sequence in a library constructed for alpha chains; its clone size is not meaningful. The genes are TRBV4-2 and TRBJ2-5; the D gene is possibly TRBD1 (6 bases). CDR1 is LGHNA, CDR2 YNFKEQ, per germline. V lost 4 bases to trimming and J lost 2 bases, with 8 bases between them. The CDR3 extends over 13 amino acids. The CDR3 coding sequence is TGTGCCAGCAGCCCCACAGGGCAAGAGACCCAGTACTTC. Encoded protein: CASSPTGQETQYF.

By proportion, this clonotype is medium-sized. This beta chain came through as a stray read in a library set up for alpha chains, and its size says little. The V gene is TRBV7-9, the J gene TRBJ1-2, with D possibly being TRBD1 (6 bases). With 5 bases removed from V and 4 bases from J, the gap between germline ends came to 20 bases. This CDR3 comprises 16 residues. Germline CDR1 reads SEHNR; CDR2 reads FQNEAQ (reference sequence). The CDR3 DNA follows: TGTGCCAGCAGCGCCCCGACGGGGGGCGTGAGCTATGGCTACACCTTC. This encodes CASSAPTGGVSYGYTF.

The table lists this clonotype with many counts. The library was designed around alpha chains, so this beta chain is a stray read whose abundance carries little weight. The V and J genes are TRBV5-1 and TRBJ2-5; 8 nucleotides align to TRBD2. Germline values: CDR1 SGHRS, CDR2 YFSETQ. V shed 4 bases, J shed 5 bases, and the junction held 7 bases outside the gene matches. The CDR3 is made up of 14 amino acids. The CDR3 sequence is CASSPSGRTETQYF. The CDR3 nucleotides read TGCGCCAGCAGCCCAAGCGGGAGAACGGAGACCCAGTACTTC.

This clonotype is classed as medium-sized (0.01 to 0.1%). This beta chain was picked up by a library intended for alpha chains and is off target, so its count carries little meaning. The rearrangement links TRBV2 to TRBJ2-2; unclear D gene. The germline V gene has CDR1 SNHLY and CDR2 FYNNEI. Trimming took 2 bases from V and 4 from J, leaving 5 bases between them. The CDR3 has 13 residues. CDR3 bases: TGTGCCAGCAGTGAACTAGGCACCGGGGAGCTGTTTTTT. Protein sequence: CASSELGTGELFF.

In this sample, this clonotype turned up many times. This beta chain appears as a stray read in a library generated for alpha chains; its size is not informative. The genes are TRBV18 and TRBJ2-7, with 7 bases that match TRBD1. CDR1 and CDR2 from the germline V gene are KGHSH and LQKENI. This CDR3 is built from 13 residues. V trimming: 6 bases; J trimming: 2 bases; junction bases outside the gene matches: 4. DNA of the CDR3: TGTGCCAGCTCGCCCGGGACAGCCTACGAGCAGTACTTC. The encoded protein is CASSPGTAYEQYF.

In regard to this clonotype: In a library made to pick up alpha chains, this beta chain is a stray read with a size that means little. The chain combines TRBV6-5 with TRBJ1-1; no reliable D call. V lost 0 bases to trimming and J lost 5 bases, with 10 bases between them. CDR1 and CDR2 (germline): MNHEY, SVGAGI. There are 14 residues in the CDR3. The CDR3 DNA is TGTGCCAGCAGTTACTCTCCGGGGAAGACTGAAGCTTTCTTT. Its translation is CASSYSPGKTEAFF.

By share, this clonotype ranks as large. This beta chain is an unintended read in a library built for alpha chains; its size means little. The V call is TRBV7-2, the J call TRBJ1-6; D not resolved. CDR1 and CDR2 from the germline V gene are SGHTA and FQGNSA. Trimming shortened V by 5 bases and J by 6 bases, and 17 bases separated the two germline ends. This CDR3 spans 16 amino acids. The DNA of the CDR3 is TGTGCCAGCAGCCCGCCGACTGGAGGGCCTAATTCACCCCTCCACTTT. Its translation: CASSPPTGGPNSPLHF.

As regards this clonotype: This beta chain is an off-target read within a library intended for alpha chains, so its frequency means little. This chain connects TRBV11-2 to TRBJ1-1, with a tentative D call TRBD1 (5 bases). The CDR3 length is 17 residues. Germline V lookup: CDR1 SGHAT, CDR2 FQNNGV. V was clipped by 5 bases and J by 2 bases, with 21 bases between them. The CDR3 bases are TGTGCCAGCAGCGTCAGGGCAGAGGGGATGAAAAACACTGAAGCTTTCTTT. Translating it yields CASSVRAEGMKNTEAFF.

This clonotype rates as large. A library made for alpha chains picked up this beta chain off target, so its size means little. This chain uses TRBV11-2 with TRBJ1-5, with 8 bases identical to TRBD1. V shed 1 base, J shed 6 bases, and the junction held 14 bases outside the gene matches. From germline, CDR1 is SGHAT and CDR2 FQNNGV. This CDR3 contains 18 residues. The CDR3 coding sequence is TGTGCCAGCAGCTTAGTTTTTTCCGGCGGGACAGGAGGTCAGCCCCAGCATTTT. It is translated as CASSLVFSGGTGGQPQHF.

This clonotype counts as medium-sized (0.01 to 0.1%). Within a library made for alpha chains, this beta chain is off target, and its count is uninformative. The chain recombines TRBV20-1 with TRBJ2-2, with unresolved D. This CDR3 is 11 amino acids long. The V end was cut by 3 bases, the J end by 4 bases, with 3 bases between. Germline values: CDR1 DFQATT, CDR2 SNEGSKA (reference sequence). The CDR3 bases are TGCAGTGCTAGGGTCACCGGGGAGCTGTTTTTT. Its protein is CSARVTGELFF.

This clonotype ranks as medium-sized (0.01 to 0.1%). The junction shows a germline mismatch at one end, possibly a read error. Little can be read into the size of this beta chain, an off-target read in a library designed for alpha chains. This chain links TRBV5-4 with TRBJ2-5; the D gene is possibly TRBD2 (6 bases). The germline V gene has CDR1 SGHNT and CDR2 YYREEE (reference sequence). This CDR3 spans 13 amino acids. The CDR3 here is CASSRDLWETQYF. The CDR3 DNA is TGTGCAAGCAGCCGGGACTTGTGGGAGACCCAGTACTTC.

Comment on this clonotype: This beta chain came through as a stray read in a library set up for alpha chains, and its size says little. The CDR3 sequence is CASSLFTSSYNEQFF. In nucleotides, the CDR3 is TGTGCCAGCAGTTTGTTCACCAGCTCCTACAATGAGCAGTTCTTC. The chain recombines TRBV28 with TRBJ2-1; no definite D call. The V gene lost 3 bases and the J gene lost 0 bases, with 9 bases spanning the gap. Germline V gene sequence: CDR1 MDHEN, CDR2 SYDVKM. This CDR3 spans 15 amino acids.

Within the sample, this clonotype is medium-sized. This beta chain is off target for a library built for alpha chains, so its abundance means little. The rearrangement joins TRBV28 to TRBJ1-2, with 9 bases that match TRBD1. With 6 bases clipped from V and 0 bases from J, the junction kept 8 bases outside the gene matches. CDR1 and CDR2 from the germline V gene are MDHEN and SYDVKM. The CDR3 extends over 16 amino acids. CDR3 in DNA: TGTGCCAGCAGCCAACACGGGACAGGGACTAACTATGGCTACACCTTC. Translation gives CASSQHGTGTNYGYTF.

This clonotype rates as large. This beta chain represents an off-target read in a library built for alpha chains; its size is of limited meaning. The CDR3 region is CSAILAASTDTQYF. The CDR3, as DNA: TGCAGTGCTATACTAGCGGCTAGCACAGATACGCAGTATTTT. The chain uses TRBV20-1 and TRBJ2-3, with 8 positions matching TRBD2. J was trimmed by 0 bases and V by 4 bases; bases with no gene match: 3. Germline V lookup: CDR1 DFQATT, CDR2 SNEGSKA (reference sequence). This CDR3 is 14 amino acids long.